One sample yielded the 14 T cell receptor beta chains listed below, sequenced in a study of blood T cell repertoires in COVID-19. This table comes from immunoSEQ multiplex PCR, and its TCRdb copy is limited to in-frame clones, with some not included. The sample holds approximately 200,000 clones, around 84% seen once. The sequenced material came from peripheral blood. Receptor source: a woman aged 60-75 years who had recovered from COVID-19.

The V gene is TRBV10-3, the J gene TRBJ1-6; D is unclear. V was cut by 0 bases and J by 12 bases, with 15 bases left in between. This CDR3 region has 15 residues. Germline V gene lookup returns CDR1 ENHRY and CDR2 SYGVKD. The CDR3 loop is CAISESSVAEEPLHF. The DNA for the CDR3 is TGTGCCATCAGTGAGTCGAGCGTGGCAGAGGAACCCCTCCACTTT.

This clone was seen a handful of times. The CDR3 is CASSLYQGSPLHF. The DNA of the CDR3 is TGTGCCAGCAGTTTATATCAGGGTTCACCCCTCCACTTT. This sequence joins TRBV12-3 or TRBV12-4 and TRBJ1-6; the D gene is possibly TRBD1 (5 bases). This CDR3 has 13 amino acids. V lost 2 bases, J lost 9 bases, and 8 bases lay in between.

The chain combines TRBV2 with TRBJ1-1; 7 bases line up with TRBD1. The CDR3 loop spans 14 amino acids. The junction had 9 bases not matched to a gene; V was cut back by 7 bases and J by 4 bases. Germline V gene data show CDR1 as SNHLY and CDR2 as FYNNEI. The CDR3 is CASNKDREATEAFF. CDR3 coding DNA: TGTGCCAGCAATAAAGACAGGGAGGCCACTGAAGCTTTCTTT.

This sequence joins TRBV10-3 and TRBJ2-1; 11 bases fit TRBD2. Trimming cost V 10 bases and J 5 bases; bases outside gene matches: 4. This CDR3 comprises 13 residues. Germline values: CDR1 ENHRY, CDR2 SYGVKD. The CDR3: CATGLADDNEQFF. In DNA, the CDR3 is TGTGCCACGGGACTAGCGGACGACAATGAGCAGTTCTTC.

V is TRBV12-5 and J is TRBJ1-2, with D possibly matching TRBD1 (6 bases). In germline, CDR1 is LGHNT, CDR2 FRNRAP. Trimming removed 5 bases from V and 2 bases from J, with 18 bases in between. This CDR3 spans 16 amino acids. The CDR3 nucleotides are TGTGCTAGTGGTCCGAGGGACAACCGTTGGAACTATGGCTACACCTTC. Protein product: CASGPRDNRWNYGYTF. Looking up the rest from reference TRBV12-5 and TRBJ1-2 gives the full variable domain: DARVTQTPRHKVTEMGQEVTMRCQPILGHNTVFWYRQTMMQGLELLAYFRNRAPLDDSGMPKDRFSAEMPDATLATLKIQPSEPRDSAVYFCASGPRDNRWNYGYTFGSGTRLTVV.

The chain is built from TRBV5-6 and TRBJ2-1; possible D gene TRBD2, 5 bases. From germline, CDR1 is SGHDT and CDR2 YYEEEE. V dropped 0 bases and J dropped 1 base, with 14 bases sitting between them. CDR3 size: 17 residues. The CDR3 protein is CASSLAPGLPSYNEQFF. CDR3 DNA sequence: TGTGCCAGCAGCTTGGCCCCAGGACTCCCGTCCTACAATGAGCAGTTCTTC. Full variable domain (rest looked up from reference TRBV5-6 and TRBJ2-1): DAGVTQSPTHLIKTRGQQVTLRCSPKSGHDTVSWYQQALGQGPQFIFQYYEEEERQRGNFPDRFSGHQFPNYSSELNVNALLLGDSALYLCASSLAPGLPSYNEQFFGPGTRLTVL.

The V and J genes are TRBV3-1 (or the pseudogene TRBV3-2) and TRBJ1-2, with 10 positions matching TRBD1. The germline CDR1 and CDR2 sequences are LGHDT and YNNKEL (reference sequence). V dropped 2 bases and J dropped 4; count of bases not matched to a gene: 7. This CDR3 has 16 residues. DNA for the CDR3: TGTGCCAGCAGCCAAAGTTGGGGACAGGGGACCTATGGCTACACCTTC. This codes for CASSQSWGQGTYGYTF.

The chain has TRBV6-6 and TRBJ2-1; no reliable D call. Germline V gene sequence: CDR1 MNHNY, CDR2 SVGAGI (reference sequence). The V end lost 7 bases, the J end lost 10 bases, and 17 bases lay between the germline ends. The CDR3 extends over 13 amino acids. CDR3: CASTKTSPGEQFF. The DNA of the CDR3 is TGTGCCAGCACCAAAACGAGCCCCGGGGAGCAGTTCTTC.

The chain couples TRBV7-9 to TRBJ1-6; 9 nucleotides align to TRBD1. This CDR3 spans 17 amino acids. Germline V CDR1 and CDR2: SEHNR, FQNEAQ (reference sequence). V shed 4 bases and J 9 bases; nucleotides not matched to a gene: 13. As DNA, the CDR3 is TGTGCCAGCAGCTCAGGGGGGACAGGGTTTCTCGCTTCACCCCTCCACTTT. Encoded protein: CASSSGGTGFLASPLHF. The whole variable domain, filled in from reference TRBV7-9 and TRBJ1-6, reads DTGVSQNPRHKITKRGQNVTFRCDPISEHNRLYWYRQTLGQGPEFLTYFQNEAQLEKSRLLSDRFSAERPKGSFSTLEIQRTEQGDSAMYLCASSSGGTGFLASPLHFGNGTRLTVT.

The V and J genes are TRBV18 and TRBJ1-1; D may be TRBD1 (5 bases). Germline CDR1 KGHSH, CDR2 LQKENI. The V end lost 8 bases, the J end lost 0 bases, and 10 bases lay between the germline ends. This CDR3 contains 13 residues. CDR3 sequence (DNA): TGTGCCAGCGCCGACAGTTTGAACACTGAAGCTTTCTTT. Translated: CASADSLNTEAFF.

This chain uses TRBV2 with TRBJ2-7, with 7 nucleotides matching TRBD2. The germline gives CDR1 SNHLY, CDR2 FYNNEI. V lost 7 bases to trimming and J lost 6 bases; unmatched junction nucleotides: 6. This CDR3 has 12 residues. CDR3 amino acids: CASNAGRGEQYF. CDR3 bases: TGTGCCAGCAATGCGGGGAGGGGCGAGCAGTACTTC. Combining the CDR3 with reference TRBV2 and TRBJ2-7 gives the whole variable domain EPEVTQTPSHQVTQMGQEVILRCVPISNHLYFYWYRQILGQKVEFLVSFYNNEISEKSEIFDDQFSVERPDGSNFTLKIRSTKLEDSAMYFCASNAGRGEQYFGPGTRLTVT.

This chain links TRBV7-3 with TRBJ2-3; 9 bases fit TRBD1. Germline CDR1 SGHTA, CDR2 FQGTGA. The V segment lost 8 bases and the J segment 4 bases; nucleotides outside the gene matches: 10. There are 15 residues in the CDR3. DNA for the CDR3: TGTGCCAGCGCTCAGGGACAGGGAAGCGCAGATACGCAGTATTTT. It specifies CASAQGQGSADTQYF.

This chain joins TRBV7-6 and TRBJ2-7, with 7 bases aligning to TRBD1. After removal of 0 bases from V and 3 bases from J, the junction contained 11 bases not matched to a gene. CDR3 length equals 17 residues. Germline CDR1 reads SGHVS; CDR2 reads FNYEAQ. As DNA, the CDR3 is TGTGCCAGCAGCTTAGCAATTTTTCAGGGGGAGAACTACGAGCAGTACTTC. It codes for CASSLAIFQGENYEQYF.

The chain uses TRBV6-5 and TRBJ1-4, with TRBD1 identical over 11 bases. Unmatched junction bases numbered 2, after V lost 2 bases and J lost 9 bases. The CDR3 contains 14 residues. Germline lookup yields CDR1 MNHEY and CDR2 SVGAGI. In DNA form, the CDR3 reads TGTGCCAGCAGTTACGGACAGGGGGCGAAAAAACTGTTTTTT. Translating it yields CASSYGQGAKKLFF.